These 10 T cell receptor beta chains were sequenced from one sample in a study of T cell responses to AZD1222 COVID-19 vaccine. This table comes from immunoSEQ multiplex PCR, and its TCRdb copy is limited to in-frame clones, with some not included. Here the sample spans 130,000 to 150,000 clones, about 93% being singletons. Here the sequenced sample was peripheral blood, taken on day 0 of AZD1222 vaccination. The receptors derive from an adult in good health.

The chain is built from TRBV5-1 and TRBJ2-3, with 11 bases aligning to TRBD1. In germline, CDR1 is SGHRS, CDR2 YFSETQ. This CDR3 has 16 residues. V gave up 2 bases and J gave up 4 bases; unmatched junction bases: 6. The CDR3 coding sequence is TGCGCCAGCAGCTTTACCGGACAGGGGGCATCAGATACGCAGTATTTT. Translated, it gives CASSFTGQGASDTQYF.

The rearrangement uses TRBV6-1 and TRBJ2-2, with unresolved D. V was trimmed by 2 bases and J by 5 bases, leaving 9 bases between them. This CDR3 is 14 amino acids long. Germline V gene data show CDR1 as MNHNS and CDR2 as SASEGT. In DNA form, the CDR3 reads TGTGCCAGCAGTGAACTCCCGGCAACCGGGGAGCTGTTTTTT. It yields the protein CASSELPATGELFF.

CDR3 loop: CASRQGIIYGYTF. The CDR3, as DNA: TGTGCCAGCAGGCAGGGGATCATCTATGGCTACACCTTC. V is TRBV6-5 and J is TRBJ1-2, with D perhaps TRBD1 (6 bases). The CDR3 length is 13 residues. Germline V gives CDR1 MNHEY, CDR2 SVGAGI. The V and J ends lost 6 bases and 4 bases respectively, with 12 bases between them.

This chain joins TRBV7-9 and TRBJ1-3; no clear D gene. Trimming shortened V by 6 bases and J by 0 bases, and 3 bases separated the two germline ends. Per germline, CDR1 SEHNR and CDR2 FQNEAQ (reference sequence). The CDR3 is 12 amino acids. The DNA of the CDR3 is TGTGCCAGCAGGTCCTCTGGAAACACCATATATTTT. This translates into CASRSSGNTIYF.

The chain uses TRBV2 and TRBJ2-2; weak D call: TRBD1 (5 bases). The CDR3 loop spans 13 amino acids. In germline, CDR1 is SNHLY, CDR2 FYNNEI. Trimming removed 8 bases at V and 1 base at J, with 8 bases between. The CDR3 loop is CASDRGNTGELFF. In DNA, the CDR3 is TGTGCCAGCGATAGGGGGAACACCGGGGAGCTGTTTTTT. The entire variable domain, with the rest obtained from reference TRBV2 and TRBJ2-2, is as follows: EPEVTQTPSHQVTQMGQEVILRCVPISNHLYFYWYRQILGQKVEFLVSFYNNEISEKSEIFDDQFSVERPDGSNFTLKIRSTKLEDSAMYFCASDRGNTGELFFGEGSRLTVL.

V usage is TRBV7-3 and J usage is TRBJ2-1; D is ambiguous. CDR3 length: 12 residues. Germline V gene sequence: CDR1 SGHTA, CDR2 FQGTGA. Trimming took off 0 bases at V and 7 bases at J, with 4 bases between the two ends. The CDR3 DNA reads as TGTGCCAGCAGCTTAACGCGTAATGAGCAGTTCTTC. Protein sequence: CASSLTRNEQFF.

This chain joins TRBV6-4 and TRBJ2-3; no clear D gene. Trimming left V 0 bases short and J 2 bases short, with 9 bases between. The CDR3 totals 15 residues. Germline CDR1 MRHNA, CDR2 SNTAGT. The CDR3, as DNA: TGTGCCAGCAGTGACTCCGGGCAGTTCACAGATACGCAGTATTTT. It encodes CASSDSGQFTDTQYF.

J is TRBJ2-1 and V is TRBV9; D not certain. The germline CDR1 and CDR2 sequences are SGDLS and YYNGEE. V was cut by 1 base and J by 9 bases, with 5 bases left in between. This CDR3 has 11 residues. The CDR3 loop is CASSVMSEQFF. Here the CDR3 DNA reads TGTGCCAGCAGCGTAATGAGTGAGCAGTTCTTC.

The chain carries TRBV10-3 and TRBJ2-7; 13 bases line up with TRBD2. Germline CDR1 ENHRY, CDR2 SYGVKD. The CDR3 is 15 amino acids. The junction had 14 bases not matched to a gene; V was cut back by 11 bases and J by 7 bases. CDR3 coding DNA: TGTGCCGCCTCTGAGGGGACTAGCGGGGCTTGGGAGCAGTACTTC. It codes for CAASEGTSGAWEQYF.

V usage is TRBV7-9 and J usage is TRBJ1-6, with D uncertain. Per germline, CDR1 SEHNR and CDR2 FQNEAQ (reference sequence). The CDR3 loop spans 15 amino acids. V lost 7 bases and J 4 bases, leaving 14 bases between the germline ends. CDR3 protein: CASTPLGSYNSPLHF. In nucleotides, the CDR3 is TGTGCCAGCACCCCCTTAGGCTCGTATAATTCACCCCTCCACTTT.